The present T cell receptor (beta chain) was sequenced within a study of blood T cell repertoires in COVID-19. Produced via immunoSEQ multiplex PCR; TCRdb's table is partial and in-frame only. In the table there are fewer than 400,000 clones, around 90% of which are singletons. In germline, CDR1 is LNHDA, CDR2 SQIVND (reference sequence). The CDR3 has 14 residues. Trimming removed 4 bases at V and 3 bases at J, with 9 bases between. The TCR sequence derives from a man in his sixties who had recovered from COVID-19. Sequencing was carried out using PBMCs or T cells enriched from blood (not recorded which). The rearrangement uses TRBV19 and TRBJ1-4; TRBD1 is a possible D gene (5 bases). The CDR3 sequence is CASSSGAANEKLFF. In DNA, the CDR3 is TGTGCCAGTAGTAGTGGGGCGGCTAATGAAAAACTGTTTTTT. Full variable domain (outside the CDR3, taken from reference TRBV19 and TRBJ1-4): DGGITQSPKYLFRKEGQNVTLSCEQNLNHDAMYWYRQDPGQGLRLIYYSQIVNDFQKGDIAEGYSVSREKKESFPLTVTSAQKNPTAFYLCASSSGAANEKLFFGSGTQLSVL.